One and the same sample provided the 7 T cell receptor beta chains below, sequenced in a study of blood T cell repertoires in COVID-19 (dated by TCRdb to 2020 to 2022). The library was generated by the immunoSEQ multiplex PCR assay. TCRdb limited this immuneACCESS table to in-frame rearrangements with V and J called. A share of clones is missing; checked studies link under half to unresolved V genes, and the rest is unexplained. Here the sample has over 130,000 clones; approximately 89% occur a single time. Roughly 28% of the sample is taken by the ten largest. Sequencing was done on a sample of peripheral blood. The receptor set was obtained from a human donor in a cohort sampled during active COVID-19.

This clone occurred once. V gene TRBV6-6 combines with J gene TRBJ2-7; 9 bases fit TRBD1. The germline V gene has CDR1 MNHNY and CDR2 SVGAGI (reference sequence). With 6 bases clipped from V and 3 bases from J, the junction kept 3 bases outside the gene matches. This CDR3 comprises 13 residues. CDR3 amino acids: CASRGDRVYEQYF. The CDR3 nucleotides are TGTGCCAGCAGAGGGGACAGGGTCTACGAGCAGTACTTC.

This chain joins TRBV6-5 and TRBJ2-7; no firm D call. CDR3 size: 13 residues. Germline assignment: CDR1 MNHEY and CDR2 SVGAGI. Deletions cut 2 bases from V and 3 bases from J, with 8 bases between. The CDR3 coding sequence is TGTGCCAGCAGTTACGACAAAAACTACGAGCAGTACTTC. This sequence encodes CASSYDKNYEQYF.

The chain combines TRBV4-1 with TRBJ2-3, with TRBD2 as a possible D gene (5 bases). V lost 0 bases and J 1 base, leaving 11 bases between the germline ends. The CDR3 is 16 residues long. Looked up from germline, CDR1 is MGHRA and CDR2 is YSYEKL. The CDR3 bases are TGCGCCAGCAGCCAAGAGACTACCCCTGGCACAGATACGCAGTATTTT. Its translation: CASSQETTPGTDTQYF.

The CDR3 region has the DNA TGTGCCAGCAGCTTAGGCGGGTCCGAGGCCCAGTACTTC. It translates to CASSLGGSEAQYF. This chain uses TRBV5-5 with TRBJ2-5; D may be TRBD2 (5 bases). Germline loops: CDR1 SGHKS, CDR2 YYEKEE (reference sequence). The CDR3 has 13 amino acids. With 2 bases removed from V and 9 bases from J, the gap between germline ends came to 14 bases. The full variable domain, rest sourced from reference TRBV5-5 and TRBJ2-5, is DAGVTQSPTHLIKTRGQQVTLRCSPISGHKSVSWYQQVLGQGPQFIFQYYEKEERGRGNFPDRFSARQFPNYSSELNVNALLLGDSALYLCASSLGGSEAQYFGPGTRLLVL.

The V and J genes are TRBV6-6 and TRBJ2-7, with D possibly being TRBD1 (6 bases). This CDR3 has 14 amino acids. Trimming left V 5 bases short and J 4 bases short, with 15 bases between. Germline CDR1 is MNHNY and CDR2 is SVGAGI (reference sequence). The chain's CDR3 is CASSTTQGGYEQYF. In DNA, the CDR3 is TGTGCCAGCAGTACTACACAGGGTGGTTACGAGCAGTACTTC.

V and J are TRBV10-3 and TRBJ2-7, with unresolved D. This CDR3 comprises 15 residues. The ends were cut back, 3 bases at V and 6 bases at J, with 18 bases in the middle. Per germline, CDR1 ENHRY and CDR2 SYGVKD. For the CDR3, the DNA is TGTGCCATCAGTGACTCCCGGGTTCATATACTCGAGCAGTACTTC. Residues: CAISDSRVHILEQYF.

The chain has TRBV6-2 or TRBV6-3 and TRBJ2-1, with a possible D match to TRBD2 (5 bases). CDR1 and CDR2 (germline): MNHEY, SVGEGT. With 6 bases removed from V and 8 bases from J, the gap between germline ends came to 14 bases. This CDR3 has 13 amino acids. CDR3 bases: TGTGCCAGCAGCCGATGGGAGTTCGATGAGCAGTTCTTC. Translated, it gives CASSRWEFDEQFF.